This T cell receptor (beta chain) comes out of a study of blood T cell repertoires in COVID-19. Study summary: The analysed material was cDNA or gDNA that came from T cells, B-cell-depleted T cells, or PBMCs.

This CDR3 is 11 amino acids long. V gave up 6 bases and J gave up 5 bases, with 7 bases separating them. The germline V gene encodes CDR1 LGHDT and CDR2 YNNKEL (reference sequence). TCRdb's table, derived via immunoSEQ multiplex PCR, lists solely in-frame clones and lacks some. The sample carries 120,000 or so clones, over 70% recorded once. The chain couples TRBV3-1 (or the pseudogene TRBV3-2) to TRBJ1-1; D possibly corresponds to TRBD1 (5 bases). Sequenced: peripheral blood. This TCR derives from a woman aged 50 to 60 with acute or convalescent COVID-19. DNA of the CDR3: TGTGCCAGCAGGAAGGGGACTGAAGCTTTCTTT. Translation gives CASRKGTEAFF.